This T cell receptor (beta chain) was documented in a study of post-analysis software for immune sequencing data. Study results and limitations: In patients, TRBV5-6, TRBV5-1 and TRBV20-1 belonged to 4 or 5 TRBV segments found more frequently than in controls.

Prepared libraries of TCR beta cDNA carried unique molecular identifiers. One entry per CDR3 protein results from TCRdb running MiXCR on the PCR reads. The sample includes hundreds of thousands of distinct CDR3 sequences, approximately 50% of them seen just once. About this clonotype itself: Its matching antigen is unknown.

The CDR3 has 14 residues. The V and J ends lost 8 bases and 4 bases, in that order; junction bases with no gene match: 13. Germline assignment: CDR1 DFQATT and CDR2 SNEGSKA (reference sequence). Sequenced input: blood. The sequence was collected from a girl under 18 with multiple sclerosis. The chain recombines TRBV20-1 with TRBJ1-2, with 7 bases that match TRBD1. The CDR3 DNA sequence: TGCAGTACTCCGACGAAGGGGGCGAGCTATGGCTACACCTTC. It translates to CSTPTKGASYGYTF.